The 2 T cell receptor beta chains listed next were all sequenced from one sample in a study of long-term antiretroviral therapy in people with HIV. Running of the v3.0 immunoSEQ assay took place at survey level. Only in-frame clones appear in the TCRdb table, and some are missing; sequencing was by immunoSEQ multiplex PCR. The data hold about 21,000 clones, with 84% observed a single time. The sequencing used unsorted PBMCs, collected 1.9 years after starting antiretroviral therapy. The receptors originated from a woman in her fifties or sixties with HIV.

CDR3 DNA sequence: TGTGCCAGCAGCCCCGGGACTAACTATGGCTACACCTTC. Translating gives CASSPGTNYGYTF. The chain uses TRBV5-6 and TRBJ1-2, with D hard to call. Trimming cost V 4 bases and J 0 bases, with 7 bases left between them. Germline CDR1 SGHDT, CDR2 YYEEEE. The CDR3 totals 13 residues.

This CDR3 reads CASSSQPAAGGPGNEQFF. The CDR3 DNA reads TGTGCCAGCAGCTCCCAGCCCGCGGCGGGGGGGCCGGGGAATGAGCAGTTCTTC. This chain uses TRBV7-2 with TRBJ2-1, with TRBD2 identical over 9 bases. Trimming removed 4 bases from V and 7 bases from J; junction bases left unmatched: 17. This CDR3 is built from 18 residues. CDR1 is SGHTA, CDR2 FQGNSA, per germline.